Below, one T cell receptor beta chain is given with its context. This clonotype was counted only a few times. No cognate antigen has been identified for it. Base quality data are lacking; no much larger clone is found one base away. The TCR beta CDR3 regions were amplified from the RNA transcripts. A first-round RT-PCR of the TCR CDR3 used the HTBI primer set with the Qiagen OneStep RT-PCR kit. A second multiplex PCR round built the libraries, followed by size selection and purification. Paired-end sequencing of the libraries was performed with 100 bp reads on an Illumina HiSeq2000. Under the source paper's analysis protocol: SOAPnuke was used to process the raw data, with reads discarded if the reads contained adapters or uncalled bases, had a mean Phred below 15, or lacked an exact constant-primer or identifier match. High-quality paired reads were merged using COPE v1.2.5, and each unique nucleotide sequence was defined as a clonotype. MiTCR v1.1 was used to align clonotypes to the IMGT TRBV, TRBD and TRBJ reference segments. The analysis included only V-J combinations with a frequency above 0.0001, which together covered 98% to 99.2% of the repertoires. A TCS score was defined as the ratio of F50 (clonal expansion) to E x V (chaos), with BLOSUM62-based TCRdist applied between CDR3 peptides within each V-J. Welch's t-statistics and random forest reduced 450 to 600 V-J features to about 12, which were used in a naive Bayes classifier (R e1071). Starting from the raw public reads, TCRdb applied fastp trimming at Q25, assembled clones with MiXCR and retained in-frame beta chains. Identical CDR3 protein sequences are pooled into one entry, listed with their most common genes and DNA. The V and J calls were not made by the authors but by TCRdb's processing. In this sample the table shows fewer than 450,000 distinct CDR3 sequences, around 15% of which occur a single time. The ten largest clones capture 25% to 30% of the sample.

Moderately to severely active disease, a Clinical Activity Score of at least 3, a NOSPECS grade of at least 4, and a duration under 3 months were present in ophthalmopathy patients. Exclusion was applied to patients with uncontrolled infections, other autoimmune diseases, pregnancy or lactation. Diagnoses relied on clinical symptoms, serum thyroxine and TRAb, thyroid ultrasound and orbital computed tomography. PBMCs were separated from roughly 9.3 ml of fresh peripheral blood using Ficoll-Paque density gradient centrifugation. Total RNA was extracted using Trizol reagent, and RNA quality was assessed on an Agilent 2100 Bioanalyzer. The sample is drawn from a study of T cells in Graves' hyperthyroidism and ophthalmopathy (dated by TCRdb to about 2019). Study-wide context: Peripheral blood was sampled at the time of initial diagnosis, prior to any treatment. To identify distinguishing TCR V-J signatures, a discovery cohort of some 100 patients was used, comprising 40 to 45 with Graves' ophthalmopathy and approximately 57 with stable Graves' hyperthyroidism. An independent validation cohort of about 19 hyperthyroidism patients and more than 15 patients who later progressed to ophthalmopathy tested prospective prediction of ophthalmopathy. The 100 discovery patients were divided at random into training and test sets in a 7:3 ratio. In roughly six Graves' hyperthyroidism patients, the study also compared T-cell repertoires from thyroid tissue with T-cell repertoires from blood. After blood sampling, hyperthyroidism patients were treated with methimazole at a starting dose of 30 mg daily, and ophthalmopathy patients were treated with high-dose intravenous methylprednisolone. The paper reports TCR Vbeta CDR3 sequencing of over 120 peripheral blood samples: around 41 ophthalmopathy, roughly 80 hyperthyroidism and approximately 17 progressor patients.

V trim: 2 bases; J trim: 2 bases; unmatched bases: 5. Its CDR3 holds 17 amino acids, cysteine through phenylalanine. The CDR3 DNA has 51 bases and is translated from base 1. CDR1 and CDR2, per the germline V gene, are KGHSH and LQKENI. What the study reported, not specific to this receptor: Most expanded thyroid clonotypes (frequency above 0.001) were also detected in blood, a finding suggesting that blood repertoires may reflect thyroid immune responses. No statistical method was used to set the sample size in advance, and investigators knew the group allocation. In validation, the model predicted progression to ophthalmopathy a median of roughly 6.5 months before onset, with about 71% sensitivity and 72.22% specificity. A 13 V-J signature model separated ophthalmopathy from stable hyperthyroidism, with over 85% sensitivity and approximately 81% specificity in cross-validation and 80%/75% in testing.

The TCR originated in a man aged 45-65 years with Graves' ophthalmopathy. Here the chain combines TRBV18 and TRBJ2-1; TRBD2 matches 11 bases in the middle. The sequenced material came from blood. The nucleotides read TGTGCCAGCTCACCAAGGCTAGCGGGGGGAGCCTACAATGAGCAGTTCTTC. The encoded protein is CASSPRLAGGAYNEQFF.